The 20 T cell receptor beta chains below were found in one sample sequenced in a study of metastatic and nonmetastatic thyroid tumors. MiXCR was used by TCRdb to re-call the PCR reads. The sample yields about 45,000 clones, less than 4.5% seen once. Not a single patient had been given any form of treatment at any point before undergoing thyroid surgery. The specimen sequenced was blood. The source is a female donor with papillary thyroid cancer or a benign thyroid nodule (not recorded which). Some clones in this sample may be carry-over from other donors' samples.

This clone was found many times. V and J are TRBV5-1 and TRBJ1-2; no clear D. The germline V and J ends were trimmed by 4 bases and 8 bases, with 12 bases remaining between them. The CDR3 covers 12 residues. Germline assignment: CDR1 SGHRS and CDR2 YFSETQ. The CDR3 sequence is CASSDGWEGYTF. For the CDR3, the DNA is TGCGCCAGCAGCGACGGCTGGGAGGGCTACACCTTC.

This clone has only a few counts. The chain joins TRBV5-4 to TRBJ1-2; TRBD1 aligns across 8 bases. The length of the CDR3 is 15 residues. Germline values: CDR1 SGHNT, CDR2 YYREEE (reference sequence). V trimming: 0 bases; J trimming: 5 bases; junction bases outside the gene matches: 6. The CDR3 region has the DNA TGTGCCAGCAGCTTGGTATCGGGACAGGAGTATGGCTACACCTTC. Translation: CASSLVSGQEYGYTF.

This clone was observed at least ten times. The V gene is TRBV7-9, the J gene TRBJ1-1; no firm D call. V was clipped by 6 bases and J by 3 bases, with 5 bases between them. From germline, CDR1 is SEHNR and CDR2 FQNEAQ (reference sequence). The CDR3 has 11 residues. In DNA form, the CDR3 reads TGTGCCAGCAGGTATTACACTGAAGCTTTCTTT. Protein: CASRYYTEAFF.

Of note for this clone: This specimen includes other DNA sequences encoding the same CDR3. The chain couples TRBV18 to TRBJ1-6; D unclear. Germline values: CDR1 KGHSH, CDR2 LQKENI. V lost 3 bases and J 8 bases, leaving 14 bases between the germline ends. This CDR3 region has 15 residues. The CDR3 DNA sequence: TGTGCCAGCTCACCCCCAGACCCAAGAGATTCACCCCTCCACTTT. It codes for CASSPPDPRDSPLHF.

This clone appeared many times. This chain links TRBV2 with TRBJ1-4, with 8 bases that match TRBD1. The CDR3 is 14 residues long. Looked up from germline, CDR1 is SNHLY and CDR2 is FYNNEI. Trimming at V came to 7 bases and at J to 4 bases, leaving 5 bases not matched to a gene. CDR3 sequence: CASTLGQVNEKLFF. For the CDR3, the DNA is TGTGCCAGCACCTTGGGACAGGTTAATGAAAAACTGTTTTTT.

The chain links TRBV11-3 to TRBJ1-1; 9 bases line up with TRBD1. The V and J ends lost 5 bases and 6 bases, in that order; junction bases with no gene match: 10. The CDR3 runs 15 residues. CDR1 SGHNT and CDR2 YENEEA come from the germline V gene. CDR3 sequence: CASSPRGQGVPEAFF. CDR3 nucleotides: TGTGCCAGCAGCCCGCGGGGACAGGGCGTACCTGAAGCTTTCTTT.

This clone has just a few counts. The chain carries TRBV2 and TRBJ2-2; no reliable D call. Trimming pared 4 bases from V and 4 bases from J, leaving 7 bases between. The CDR3 is made up of 13 amino acids. The germline gives CDR1 SNHLY, CDR2 FYNNEI. The CDR3 protein is CASSVLVTGELFF. The CDR3 region has the DNA TGTGCCAGCAGTGTGTTGGTCACCGGGGAGCTGTTTTTT.

This clone came up many times. This may arise from a read error, as a much more abundant clone is one base away. A read error is likely, as this CDR3 ends without the conserved phenylalanine or tryptophan. The gene calls are TRBV7-9 and TRBJ1-1; tentatively, D is TRBD1 (5 bases). Germline V CDR1 and CDR2: SEHNR, FQNEAQ (reference sequence). Trimming left V 5 bases short and J 1 base short, with 23 bases between. This CDR3 has 18 residues. CDR3 in DNA: TGTGCCAGCAGCCCACTGGGGAGGGACGGGGTCGGGAACACTGAAGCTTTCTCT. It is translated as CASSPLGRDGVGNTEAFS.

About this clone: Germline and junction disagree at one end, which may indicate a read error. CDR3 loop: CASSQEGYSRWNEQSF. The CDR3 nucleotides read TGTGCCAGCAGCCAAGAGGGGTACAGTCGATGGAATGAGCAGTCCTTC. The rearrangement links TRBV3-1 to TRBJ2-1; D gene ambiguous. Germline-derived CDR1 and CDR2 are LGHDT and YNNKEL (reference sequence). The CDR3 consists of 16 residues.

Regarding this clone: One end of the junction is discordant with germline, which a read error may explain. The rearrangement links TRBV14 to TRBJ2-4, with D perhaps matching TRBD2 (5 bases). The CDR3 consists of 14 residues. Germline V gene sequence: CDR1 SGHDN, CDR2 FVKESK. The DNA of the CDR3 is TGTGCCAGCAGCGAAGATCTAGCCAAAAACAGTCAGTACTTC. This sequence encodes CASSEDLAKNSQYF.

This clone is labeled medium-sized. The chain couples TRBV6-1 to TRBJ1-2, with a tentative D call TRBD1 (5 bases). This CDR3 has 13 residues. Germline V gene lookup returns CDR1 MNHNS and CDR2 SASEGT. Trimming left V 10 bases short and J 0 bases short, with 12 bases between. This chain's CDR3 is CATAAGANYGYTF. The CDR3 DNA follows: TGTGCCACCGCGGCGGGGGCTAACTATGGCTACACCTTC.

This clone occurred many times. The gene calls are TRBV12-3 or TRBV12-4 and TRBJ2-7; D not resolved. The CDR3 spans 14 residues. With 6 bases removed from V and 3 bases from J, the gap between germline ends came to 15 bases. The CDR3 DNA follows: TGTGCCAGCAGCCTAGGACGGAAACTCTACGAGCAGTACTTC. The encoded protein is CASSLGRKLYEQYF.

The table lists this clone with many counts. The chain couples TRBV9 to TRBJ2-2, with D possibly matching TRBD2 (6 bases). The germline V gene has CDR1 SGDLS and CDR2 YYNGEE. Trimming left V 4 bases short and J 4 bases short, with 17 bases between. This CDR3 comprises 16 residues. As DNA, the CDR3 is TGTGCCAGCAGCCCGGGAGACGGAGGATTCACCGGGGAGCTGTTTTTT. This sequence encodes CASSPGDGGFTGELFF.

The table lists this clone with many counts. The chain recombines TRBV9 with TRBJ2-1, with 7 bases fitting TRBD1. Germline trimming cut 1 base from V and 8 bases from J; bases unmatched to any gene: 9. The CDR3 has 15 residues. Looked up from germline, CDR1 is SGDLS and CDR2 is YYNGEE. In DNA form, the CDR3 reads TGTGCCAGCAGCGTAACCGGGACAGTTGCTGATGAGCAGTTCTTC. Translation: CASSVTGTVADEQFF.

Ten or more counts support this clone. V and J are TRBV12-5 and TRBJ1-2, with D maybe TRBD1 (6 bases). V gave up 5 bases and J gave up 14 bases, with 18 bases separating them. This CDR3 has 12 amino acids. Germline V gene lookup returns CDR1 LGHNT and CDR2 FRNRAP. The CDR3 DNA is TGTGCTAGTGGTCCCTCGGGGGCTTCGCCGACCTTC. It encodes CASGPSGASPTF.

In regard to this clone: This may be a read error: a much more frequent sequence differs by one nucleotide. The same CDR3 arises from other DNA sequences in this sample as well. The chain joins TRBV11-2 to TRBJ2-5; D gene ambiguous. CDR3 length: 12 amino acids. Germline V gives CDR1 SGHAT, CDR2 FQNNGV. CDR3 in DNA: TGTGCCAGCAGCTTTGGCCAAGAGACCCAATACTTC. As protein: CASSFGQETQYF.

In this sample, this clone turned up many times. The genes are TRBV5-1 and TRBJ2-3; no clear D. Trimming pared 0 bases from V and 5 bases from J, leaving 1 base between. This CDR3 has 11 amino acids. Germline V CDR1 and CDR2: SGHRS, YFSETQ. CDR3 in DNA: TGCGCCAGCAGCTTGGGAGATACGCAGTATTTT. Its translation: CASSLGDTQYF.

This clone was counted a few times. The chain uses TRBV20-1 and TRBJ1-6; possibly TRBD1 for D (5 bases). This CDR3 has 17 residues. Looked up from germline, CDR1 is DFQATT and CDR2 is SNEGSKA (reference sequence). V was shortened by 3 bases and J by 2 bases, with 17 bases between the two germline ends. The CDR3 loop reads CSASTGLRGAYNSPLHF. The DNA for the CDR3 is TGCAGTGCTAGTACCGGGTTAAGGGGTGCCTATAATTCACCCCTCCACTTT.

This clone showed up many times. CDR3 sequence: CASSQEAGPSGNTIYF. The CDR3 nucleotides are TGTGCCAGCAGCCAAGAGGCAGGCCCCTCTGGAAACACCATATATTTT. The gene calls are TRBV4-2 and TRBJ1-3, with unresolved D. CDR3 size: 16 residues. Germline-derived CDR1 and CDR2 are LGHNA and YNFKEQ. Trimming removed 0 bases from V and 0 bases from J, with 9 bases in between.

The sample holds many counts of this clone. The gene calls are TRBV10-3 and TRBJ2-3, with 9 bases lining up with TRBD2. V lost 3 bases and J lost 4; bases outside the gene matches: 14. The CDR3 spans 18 residues. CDR1 and CDR2 from the germline V gene are ENHRY and SYGVKD. Here the CDR3 reads CAISDQAGGPTTPDTQYF. The CDR3 nucleotides read TGTGCCATCAGTGATCAAGCGGGAGGCCCCACCACCCCAGATACGCAGTATTTT.